This T cell receptor beta chain is drawn from a study of response to subunit inactivated influenza vaccine. General study results and limits: It was the authors' suggestion that each seasonal influenza vaccination recruits few new T cells.

This clonotype was counted between two and nine times. Its antigen remains unknown. V lost 3 bases and J lost 2, with 4 bases in between. Germline V gene sequence: CDR1 SNHLY, CDR2 FYNNEI. The CDR3 runs to 12 residues. TCRdb re-called the RT-PCR reads through MiXCR, storing one row per CDR3 protein. The table lists 650,000 to 850,000 distinct CDR3 sequences, approximately 15% of them singletons. The sequences come from PBMCs from blood, collected 14 days before vaccination. The gene calls are TRBV2 and TRBJ1-2; D unresolved. The receptor was isolated from a man over 45 who received an inactivated influenza vaccine. The CDR3 is CASSENNYGYTF. CDR3 DNA: TGTGCCAGCAGTGAGAACAACTATGGCTACACCTTC.